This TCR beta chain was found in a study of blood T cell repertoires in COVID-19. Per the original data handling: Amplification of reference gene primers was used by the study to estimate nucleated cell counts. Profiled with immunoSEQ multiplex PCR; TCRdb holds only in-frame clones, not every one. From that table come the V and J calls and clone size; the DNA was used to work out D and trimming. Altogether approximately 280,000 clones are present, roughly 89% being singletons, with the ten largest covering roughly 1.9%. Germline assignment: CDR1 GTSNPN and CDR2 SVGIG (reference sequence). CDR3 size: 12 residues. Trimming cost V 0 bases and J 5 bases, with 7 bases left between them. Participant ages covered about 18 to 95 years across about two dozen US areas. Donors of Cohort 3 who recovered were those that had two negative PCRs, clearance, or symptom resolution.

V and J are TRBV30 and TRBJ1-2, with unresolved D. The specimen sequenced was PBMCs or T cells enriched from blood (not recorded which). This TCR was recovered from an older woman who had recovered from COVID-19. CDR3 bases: TGTGCCTGGAGTGTGGCTCAGTATGGCTACACCTTC. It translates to CAWSVAQYGYTF.